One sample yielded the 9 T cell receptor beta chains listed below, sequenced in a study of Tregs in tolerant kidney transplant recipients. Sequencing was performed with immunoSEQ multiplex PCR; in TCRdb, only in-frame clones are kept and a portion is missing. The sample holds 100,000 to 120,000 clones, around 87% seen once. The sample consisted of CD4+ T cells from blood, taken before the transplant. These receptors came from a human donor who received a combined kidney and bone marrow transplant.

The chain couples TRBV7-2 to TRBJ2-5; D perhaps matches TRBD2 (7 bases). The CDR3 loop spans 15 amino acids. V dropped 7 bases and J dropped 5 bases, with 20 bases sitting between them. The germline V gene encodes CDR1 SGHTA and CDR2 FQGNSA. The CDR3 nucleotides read TGTGCCAGCAAAGTCTGGCAGGGGAGGGAGGAGACCCAGTACTTC. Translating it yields CASKVWQGREETQYF. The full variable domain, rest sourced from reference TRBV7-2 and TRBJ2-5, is GAGVSQSPSNKVTEKGKDVELRCDPISGHTALYWYRQSLGQGLEFLIYFQGNSAPDKSGLPSDRFSAERTGGSVSTLTIQRTQQEDSAVYLCASKVWQGREETQYFGPGTRLLVL.

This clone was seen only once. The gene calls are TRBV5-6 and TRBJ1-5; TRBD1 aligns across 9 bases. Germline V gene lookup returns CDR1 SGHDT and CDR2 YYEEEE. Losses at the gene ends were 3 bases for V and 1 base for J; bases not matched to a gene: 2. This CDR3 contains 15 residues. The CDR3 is CASSSGTGSNQPQHF. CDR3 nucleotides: TGTGCCAGCAGCTCAGGGACAGGGAGCAATCAGCCCCAGCATTTT.

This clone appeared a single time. The CDR3 sequence: CASRGVGRGTGELFF. In nucleotides, the CDR3 is TGTGCCAGCAGGGGGGTGGGCAGGGGAACCGGGGAGCTGTTTTTT. The chain uses TRBV2 and TRBJ2-2, with D possibly being TRBD1 (6 bases). Between the trimmed V and J ends, which lost 6 bases and 5 bases, there was a span of 16 bases. This CDR3 is 15 amino acids long. Germline assignment: CDR1 SNHLY and CDR2 FYNNEI.

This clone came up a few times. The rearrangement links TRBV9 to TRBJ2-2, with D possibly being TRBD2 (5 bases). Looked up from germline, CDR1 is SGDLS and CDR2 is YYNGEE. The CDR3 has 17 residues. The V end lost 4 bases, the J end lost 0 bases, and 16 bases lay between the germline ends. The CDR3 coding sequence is TGTGCCAGCAGCATAGATAGGCTAGCTACGAACACCGGGGAGCTGTTTTTT. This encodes CASSIDRLATNTGELFF.

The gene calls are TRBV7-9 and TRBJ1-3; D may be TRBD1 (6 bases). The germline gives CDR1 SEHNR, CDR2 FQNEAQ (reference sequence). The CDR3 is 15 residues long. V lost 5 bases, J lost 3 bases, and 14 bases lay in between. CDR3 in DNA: TGTGCCAGCAGCCCACAGGGCCGGGGTGGAAACACCATATATTTT. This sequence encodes CASSPQGRGGNTIYF.

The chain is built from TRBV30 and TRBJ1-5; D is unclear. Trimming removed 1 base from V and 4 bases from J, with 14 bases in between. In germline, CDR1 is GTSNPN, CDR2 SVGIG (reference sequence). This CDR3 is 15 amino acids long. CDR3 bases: TGTGCCTGGAGTGCAACCCTGGTGCGTAATCAGCCCCAGCATTTT. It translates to CAWSATLVRNQPQHF.

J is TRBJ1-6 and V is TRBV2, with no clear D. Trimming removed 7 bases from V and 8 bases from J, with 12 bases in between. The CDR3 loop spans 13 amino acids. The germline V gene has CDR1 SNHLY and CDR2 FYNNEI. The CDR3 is CASNPARDSPLHF. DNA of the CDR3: TGTGCCAGCAATCCCGCGCGGGATTCACCCCTCCACTTT.

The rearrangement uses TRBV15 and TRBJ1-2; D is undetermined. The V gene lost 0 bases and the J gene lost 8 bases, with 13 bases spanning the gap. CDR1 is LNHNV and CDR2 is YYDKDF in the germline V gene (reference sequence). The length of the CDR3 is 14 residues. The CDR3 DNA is TGTGCCACCAGCAGAGATCGCGGGGTAGAAGGCTACACCTTC. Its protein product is CATSRDRGVEGYTF.

The CDR3 DNA reads TGTGCCAGCAGTCCGACTAGCGGGAGGGCCTCGCGAAACGAGCAGTACTTC. As protein: CASSPTSGRASRNEQYF. V is TRBV27 and J is TRBJ2-7; 14 nucleotides align to TRBD2. In germline, CDR1 is MNHEY, CDR2 SMNVEV (reference sequence). CDR3 length: 17 residues. The V and J ends lost 5 bases and 5 bases, in that order; junction bases with no gene match: 11.